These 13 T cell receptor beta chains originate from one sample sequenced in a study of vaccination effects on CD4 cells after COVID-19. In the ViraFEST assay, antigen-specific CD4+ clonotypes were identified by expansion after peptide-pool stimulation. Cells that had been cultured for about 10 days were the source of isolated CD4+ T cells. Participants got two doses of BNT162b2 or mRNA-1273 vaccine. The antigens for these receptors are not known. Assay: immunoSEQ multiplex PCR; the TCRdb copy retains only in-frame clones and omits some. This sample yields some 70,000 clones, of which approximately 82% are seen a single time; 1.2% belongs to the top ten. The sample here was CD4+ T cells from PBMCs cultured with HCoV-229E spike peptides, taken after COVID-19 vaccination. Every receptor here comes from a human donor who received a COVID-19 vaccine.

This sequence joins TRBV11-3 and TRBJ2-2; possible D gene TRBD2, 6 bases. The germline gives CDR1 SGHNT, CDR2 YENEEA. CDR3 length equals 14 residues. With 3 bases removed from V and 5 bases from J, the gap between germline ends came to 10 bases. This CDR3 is CASSFRSGTGELFF. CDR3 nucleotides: TGTGCCAGCAGCTTCAGGAGCGGGACCGGGGAGCTGTTTTTT. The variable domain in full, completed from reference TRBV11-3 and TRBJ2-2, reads EAGVVQSPRYKIIEKKQPVAFWCNPISGHNTLYWYLQNLGQGPELLIRYENEEAVDDSQLPKDRFSAERLKGVDSTLKIQPAELGDSAVYLCASSFRSGTGELFFGEGSRLTVL.

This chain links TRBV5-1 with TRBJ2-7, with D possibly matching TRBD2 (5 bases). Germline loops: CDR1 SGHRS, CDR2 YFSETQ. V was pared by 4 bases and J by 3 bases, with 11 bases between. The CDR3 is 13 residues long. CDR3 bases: TGCGCCAGCAGCCGTGGACTTGACTACGAGCAGTACGTC. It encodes CASSRGLDYEQYV.

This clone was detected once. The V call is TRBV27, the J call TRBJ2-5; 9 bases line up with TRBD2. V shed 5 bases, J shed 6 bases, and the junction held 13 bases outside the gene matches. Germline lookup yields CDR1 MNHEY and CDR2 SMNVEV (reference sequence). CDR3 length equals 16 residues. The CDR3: CASSPTGTSLTKTQYF. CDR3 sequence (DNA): TGTGCCAGCAGTCCTACCGGGACTAGCTTGACGAAGACCCAGTACTTC.

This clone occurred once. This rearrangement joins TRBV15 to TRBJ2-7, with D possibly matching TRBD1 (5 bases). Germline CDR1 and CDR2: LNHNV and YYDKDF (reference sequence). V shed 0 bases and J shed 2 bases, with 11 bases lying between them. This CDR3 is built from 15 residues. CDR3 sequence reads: CATSRDSAGTYEQYV. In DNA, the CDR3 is TGTGCCACCAGCAGAGATTCAGCAGGGACCTACGAGCAGTACGTC.

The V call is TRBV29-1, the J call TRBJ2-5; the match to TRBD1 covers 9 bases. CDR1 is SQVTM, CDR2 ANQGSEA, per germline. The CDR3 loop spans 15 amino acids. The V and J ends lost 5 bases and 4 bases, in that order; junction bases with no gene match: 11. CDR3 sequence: CSVHPLQGAGETQYF. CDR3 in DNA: TGCAGCGTTCACCCCCTACAGGGGGCGGGAGAGACCCAGTACTTC.

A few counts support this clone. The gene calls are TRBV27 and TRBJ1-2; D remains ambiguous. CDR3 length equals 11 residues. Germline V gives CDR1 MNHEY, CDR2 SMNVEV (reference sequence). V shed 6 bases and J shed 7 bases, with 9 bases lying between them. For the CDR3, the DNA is TGTGCCAGCAGGACCCGGGGTGGCTACACCTTC. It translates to CASRTRGGYTF.

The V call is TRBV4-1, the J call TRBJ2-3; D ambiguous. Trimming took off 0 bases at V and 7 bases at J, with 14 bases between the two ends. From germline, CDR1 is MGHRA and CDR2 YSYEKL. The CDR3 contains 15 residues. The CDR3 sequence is CASSQDPGAANTQYF. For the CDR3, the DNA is TGCGCCAGCAGCCAAGATCCCGGTGCAGCAAATACGCAGTATTTT.

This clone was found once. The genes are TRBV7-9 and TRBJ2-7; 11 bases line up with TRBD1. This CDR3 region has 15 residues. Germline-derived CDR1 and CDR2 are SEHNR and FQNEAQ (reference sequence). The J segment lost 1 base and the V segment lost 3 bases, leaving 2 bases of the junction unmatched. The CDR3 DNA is TGTGCCAGCAGCTTTGGGACAGGGGGGTCCTACGAGCAGTACGTC. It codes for CASSFGTGGSYEQYV.

The DNA of the CDR3 is TGTGCCAGTAGTCCGGGGACAGGGGGTATCTACGAGCAGTACGTC. This gives the protein CASSPGTGGIYEQYV. V usage is TRBV19 and J usage is TRBJ2-7, with TRBD1 matching 11 bases. V dropped 5 bases and J dropped 3; count of bases not matched to a gene: 6. This CDR3 spans 15 amino acids. From germline, CDR1 is LNHDA and CDR2 SQIVND (reference sequence).

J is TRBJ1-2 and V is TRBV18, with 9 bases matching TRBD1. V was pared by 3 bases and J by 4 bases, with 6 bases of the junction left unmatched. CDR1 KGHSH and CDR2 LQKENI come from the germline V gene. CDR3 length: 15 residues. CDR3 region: CASSPDRGGSYGYTF. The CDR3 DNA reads TGTGCCAGCTCACCTGACAGGGGGGGAAGCTATGGCTACACCTTC.

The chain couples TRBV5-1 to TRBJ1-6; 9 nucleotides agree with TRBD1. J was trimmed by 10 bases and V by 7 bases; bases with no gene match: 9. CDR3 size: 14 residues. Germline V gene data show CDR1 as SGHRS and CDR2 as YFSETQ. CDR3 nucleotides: TGCGCCAGCGAAATTGGGACAGGGTTGTCACCCCTCCACTTT. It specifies CASEIGTGLSPLHF.

DNA of the CDR3: TGTGCCAGCAGTTCCAACCCCTCAAACGAGCAGTACGTC. It specifies CASSSNPSNEQYV. The chain combines TRBV28 with TRBJ2-7, with unresolved D. Germline loops: CDR1 MDHEN, CDR2 SYDVKM. The V end lost 4 bases, the J end lost 5 bases, and 12 bases lay between the germline ends. The CDR3 is made up of 13 amino acids.

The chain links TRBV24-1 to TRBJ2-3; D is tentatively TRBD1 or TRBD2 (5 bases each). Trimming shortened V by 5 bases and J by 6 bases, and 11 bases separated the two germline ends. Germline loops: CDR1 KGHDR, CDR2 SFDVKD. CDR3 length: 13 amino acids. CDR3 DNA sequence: TGTGCCACCAGTGGGGACCCCGGGGATACGCAGTATTTT. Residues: CATSGDPGDTQYF.